This TCR beta chain was identified during a study of identical twins. This clonotype was seen only a few times. What it binds is unknown. There are 14 residues in the CDR3. With V trimmed by 8 bases and J by 6 bases, 13 bases remained unmatched. Germline V lookup: CDR1 MNHEY, CDR2 SMNVEV (reference sequence). TCRdb called the 5' RACE reads again in MiXCR, with one record for every CDR3 protein. Of around 690,000 distinct CDR3 sequences listed, over 20% are singletons. Study observations and caveats: It was cross-sectional statistical analysis, not following the same donors, that the conclusions relied on. Alpha sequences that were out-of-frame and twin-shared showed an excess of low generation probability.

Another study also made use of these data, one on T cells expressing NK-cell markers. As reported in that work: Underlying the TCR beta repertoires were sorted CD3+CD56+NKG2C+, CD3+CD56+NKG2C- and CD3+CD56-NKG2C+ T cells. Dominant NKG2C+ clonotypes were found to form about 1.0-7.5% of CD8+ T cells in roughly 6 donors.

The material sequenced was PBMCs. The sequence was obtained from a young woman in good health. The rearrangement joins TRBV27 to TRBJ2-7; 7 bases map to TRBD1. Written as DNA, the CDR3 is TGTGCCAGCGGTGGCGGACAGGTCAGAAGCGAGCAGTACTTC. Protein sequence: CASGGGQVRSEQYF.